Presented here are 7 T cell receptor beta chains from one specimen sequenced in a study of blood T cells in healthy people across ages. The second PCR ran roughly 7 to 12 cycles with a sample-barcoded 5' primer and J-beta primers. TCRdb redid the calling of the 5' RACE reads with MiXCR, one entry per CDR3 protein. Here the sample spans over a million distinct CDR3 sequences, roughly 40% being singletons. The sequenced sample was blood. The receptors stem from a woman between 18 and 29 years old in good health.

The rearrangement joins TRBV7-2 to TRBJ2-3; D uncertain. Germline lookup yields CDR1 SGHTA and CDR2 FQGNSA. V was shortened by 5 bases and J by 2 bases, with 17 bases between the two germline ends. The CDR3 covers 16 residues. CDR3 coding DNA: TGTGCCAGCAGCCCCTCGAAACTTCCCTTCACAGATACGCAGTATTTT. This sequence encodes CASSPSKLPFTDTQYF.

The J gene is TRBJ2-1, the V gene TRBV6-5; 8 bases align to TRBD2. Near its end, the DNA agrees better with TRBJ2-7, so the J call may be wrong. The germline V gene has CDR1 MNHEY and CDR2 SVGAGI. The CDR3 covers 14 residues. CDR3 bases: TGTGCCAGCAAGGACGGGAGGGCCGGCAATGAGCAGTACTTC. Its protein product is CASKDGRAGNEQYF.

This clonotype was observed a few times. J is TRBJ2-3 and V is TRBV11-3; a possible D gene is TRBD1 (6 bases). Germline V gene sequence: CDR1 SGHNT, CDR2 YENEEA. V was cut by 0 bases and J by 5 bases, with 15 bases left in between. The CDR3 runs to 16 residues. The CDR3 region has the DNA TGTGCCAGCAGCTTAGATGTTGGGGGCGGATTAGATACGCAGTATTTT. Translating gives CASSLDVGGGLDTQYF.

This clonotype was observed a handful of times. The chain carries TRBV2 and TRBJ2-3, with a tentative D call TRBD2 (5 bases). CDR3 length: 15 amino acids. V was shortened by 0 bases and J by 5 bases, with 12 bases between the two germline ends. The V gene's germline CDR1 is SNHLY and CDR2 FYNNEI. CDR3 region: CASSEALALGDTQYF. The CDR3 DNA reads TGTGCCAGCAGTGAAGCGCTAGCCCTCGGAGATACGCAGTATTTT.

This clonotype has more than one count but fewer than ten. The chain couples TRBV15 to TRBJ1-2; 8 bases align to TRBD1. The V segment lost 0 bases and the J segment 8 bases; nucleotides outside the gene matches: 11. Germline CDR1 reads LNHNV; CDR2 reads YYDKDF (reference sequence). CDR3 length equals 16 residues. CDR3 DNA: TGTGCCACCAGCAGAGACCCCACAGGGGGGGTAGAAGGCTACACCTTC. It translates to CATSRDPTGGVEGYTF.

The chain carries TRBV5-7 and TRBJ1-4, with D unclear. TRBV5-7 is reported as an ORF; its role is uncertain. The V and J ends lost 2 bases and 1 base respectively, with 6 bases between them. The CDR3 runs 14 residues. CDR3 coding DNA: TGTGCCAGCAGCTTTCGGCGAACTAATGAAAAACTGTTTTTT. This sequence encodes CASSFRRTNEKLFF.

This chain connects TRBV10-3 to TRBJ1-1; possible D gene TRBD1, 6 bases. Germline values: CDR1 ENHRY, CDR2 SYGVKD. Trimming left V 2 bases short and J 7 bases short, with 11 bases between. The CDR3 covers 13 residues. In DNA form, the CDR3 reads TGTGCCATCAGTGAGGGGGGCCCCGATGAAGCTTTCTTT. Translation: CAISEGGPDEAFF.